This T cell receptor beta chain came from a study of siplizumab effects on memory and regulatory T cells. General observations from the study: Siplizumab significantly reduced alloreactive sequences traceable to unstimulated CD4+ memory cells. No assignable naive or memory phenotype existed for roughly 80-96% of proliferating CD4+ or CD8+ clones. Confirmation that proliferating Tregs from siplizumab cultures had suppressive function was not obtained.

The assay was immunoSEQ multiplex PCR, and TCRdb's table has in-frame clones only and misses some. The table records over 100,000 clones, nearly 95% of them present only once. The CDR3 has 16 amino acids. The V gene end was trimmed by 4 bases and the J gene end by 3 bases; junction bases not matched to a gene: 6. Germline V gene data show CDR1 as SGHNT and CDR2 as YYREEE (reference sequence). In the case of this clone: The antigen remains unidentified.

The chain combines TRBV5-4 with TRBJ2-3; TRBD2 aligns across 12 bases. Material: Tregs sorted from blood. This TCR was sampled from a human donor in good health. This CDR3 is CASSRSSGRGTDTQYF. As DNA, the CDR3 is TGTGCCAGCAGCCGATCTAGCGGGAGGGGTACAGATACGCAGTATTTT.